One sample yielded the 16 T cell receptor beta chains listed below, sequenced in a study of shared clonotypes between healthy human individuals (TCRdb year 2020). To prepare the library, the immunoSEQ multiplex PCR assay was applied. TCRdb obtained this table from immuneACCESS and retained in-frame rearrangements with V and J assigned. These tables miss some clones; where compared with another copy, unresolved V genes account for less than half of the shortfall, and the remainder is unexplained. For this sample there are about 2.4 million clones; roughly 93% appear just once. The ten biggest clones cover approximately 0.37% of the sample. The specimen sequenced was naive CD4+ T cells from PBMCs. The sample's cell subset or site label, decoded: CD45RA+ positively selected. These receptors were taken from a man between 18 and 35 years old in good health. Some clones in this sample may be carry-over from other donors' samples.

This sequence joins TRBV5-1 and TRBJ1-2, with 11 bases fitting TRBD1. Germline V CDR1 and CDR2: SGHRS, YFSETQ. The CDR3 is 16 amino acids. V trimming: 0 bases; J trimming: 7 bases; junction bases outside the gene matches: 8. The CDR3 loop is CASSLAPGQGAGGYTF. DNA for the CDR3: TGCGCCAGCAGCTTGGCCCCCGGACAGGGGGCCGGTGGCTACACCTTC.

V usage is TRBV10-3 and J usage is TRBJ1-1; D gene uncertain. Trimming pared 5 bases from V and 2 bases from J, leaving 9 bases between. The CDR3 runs to 13 residues. Germline lookup yields CDR1 ENHRY and CDR2 SYGVKD. The CDR3 nucleotides are TGTGCCATCAGTCCTATCGGAAACACTGAAGCTTTCTTT. Protein product: CAISPIGNTEAFF.

The rearrangement joins TRBV7-9 to TRBJ2-1, with 11 bases matching TRBD2. V gave up 2 bases and J gave up 10 bases; unmatched junction bases: 7. Germline values: CDR1 SEHNR, CDR2 FQNEAQ (reference sequence). The CDR3 spans 15 residues. The CDR3 nucleotides are TGTGCCAGCAGCTTAACTAGCGGGAGCTTGGGGGAGCAGTTCTTC. Amino acids: CASSLTSGSLGEQFF.

The chain carries TRBV9 and TRBJ2-1; no definite D call. Germline CDR1 is SGDLS and CDR2 is YYNGEE. The V and J ends lost 1 base and 1 base respectively, with 6 bases between them. The CDR3 sequence is 14 residues long. CDR3 protein: CASSVSTSYNEQFF. CDR3 nucleotides: TGTGCCAGCAGCGTATCGACATCCTACAATGAGCAGTTCTTC.

The rearrangement uses TRBV6-5 and TRBJ2-5, with 11 bases identical to TRBD2. J lost 5 bases, V lost 7 bases, and 9 bases had no gene match. CDR3 length: 15 amino acids. The germline gives CDR1 MNHEY, CDR2 SVGAGI. The CDR3 reads CASTIAGGPRETQYF. The CDR3 region has the DNA TGTGCCAGCACCATAGCGGGAGGGCCGAGGGAGACCCAGTACTTC.

This chain joins TRBV6-6 and TRBJ2-7; 9 nucleotides align to TRBD1. Trimming at V came to 0 bases and at J to 4 bases, leaving 7 bases not matched to a gene. The CDR3 sequence is 16 residues long. The germline CDR1 and CDR2 sequences are MNHNY and SVGAGI (reference sequence). As DNA, the CDR3 is TGTGCCAGCAGTTACTCGATTCGGGACAGGGATTACGAGCAGTACTTC. It translates to CASSYSIRDRDYEQYF.

The chain joins TRBV2 to TRBJ1-1; D is unclear. CDR1 is SNHLY and CDR2 is FYNNEI in the germline V gene. The CDR3 runs to 10 residues. With 6 bases removed from V and 8 bases from J, the gap between germline ends came to 7 bases. CDR3 residues: CASRQKEAFF. CDR3 in DNA: TGTGCCAGCAGACAGAAGGAAGCTTTCTTT.

For the CDR3, the DNA is TGTGCCAGCAGCTTCGGGACTAGCTCTCCCCAGTACTTC. This translates into CASSFGTSSPQYF. This chain joins TRBV11-3 and TRBJ2-7, with 9 bases matching TRBD2. J gave up 10 bases and V 3 bases, and 7 bases lay outside the gene matches. The CDR3 consists of 13 residues. Germline V gene data show CDR1 as SGHNT and CDR2 as YENEEA.

This rearrangement joins TRBV27 to TRBJ2-7, with 7 bases matching TRBD2. The CDR3 spans 13 residues. Germline CDR1 reads MNHEY; CDR2 reads SMNVEV (reference sequence). Trimming removed 6 bases from V and 0 bases from J; junction bases left unmatched: 2. CDR3 residues: CASRLASSYEQYF. The CDR3 coding sequence is TGTGCCAGCAGACTAGCGTCCTCCTACGAGCAGTACTTC.

The gene calls are TRBV6-5 and TRBJ2-5; maybe TRBD2 (6 bases). The CDR3 sequence is 15 residues long. CDR1 is MNHEY and CDR2 is SVGAGI in the germline V gene. Trimming pared 0 bases from V and 5 bases from J, leaving 13 bases between. The CDR3 sequence is CASSYSAGRVETQYF. CDR3 coding DNA: TGTGCCAGCAGTTACTCGGCGGGAAGGGTGGAGACCCAGTACTTC.

The chain carries TRBV4-1 and TRBJ2-2, with D tentatively TRBD2 (6 bases). V lost 4 bases to trimming and J lost 3 bases, with 12 bases between them. The CDR3 is 15 amino acids. The germline V gene encodes CDR1 MGHRA and CDR2 YSYEKL. The CDR3 region is CASSLPREYTGELFF. In DNA, the CDR3 is TGCGCCAGCAGCCTACCACGGGAGTACACCGGGGAGCTGTTTTTT.

Regarding this clone: Distinct nucleotide sequences in the sample also encode this CDR3. The V gene is TRBV11-3, the J gene TRBJ2-3; unclear D gene. The CDR3 loop spans 12 amino acids. The V end was cut by 4 bases, the J end by 2 bases, with 4 bases between. Per the germline V gene, CDR1 is SGHNT and CDR2 is YENEEA. The CDR3, as DNA: TGTGCCAGCAGCTCGTACACAGATACGCAGTATTTT. Residues: CASSSYTDTQYF.

The genes are TRBV4-1 and TRBJ1-4, with TRBD1 as a possible D gene (5 bases). The germline V gene has CDR1 MGHRA and CDR2 YSYEKL. V was shortened by 1 base and J by 6 bases, with 15 bases between the two germline ends. This CDR3 spans 16 amino acids. CDR3 sequence: CASSQVGQGRYEKLFF. Here the CDR3 DNA reads TGCGCCAGCAGCCAAGTCGGTCAGGGTCGTTATGAAAAACTGTTTTTT.

The genes are TRBV28 and TRBJ2-7, with D possibly TRBD1 on 6 matching bases. Germline V gene lookup returns CDR1 MDHEN and CDR2 SYDVKM. The V end lost 6 bases, the J end lost 3 bases, and 15 bases lay between the germline ends. This CDR3 region has 14 residues. CDR3 in amino acids: CASSTPGQLYEQYF. The CDR3, as DNA: TGTGCCAGCAGCACGCCGGGACAACTCTACGAGCAGTACTTC.

Note on this clone: The same CDR3 also results from other DNA sequences found in this sample. V is TRBV28 and J is TRBJ1-5; D uncertain. V was clipped by 5 bases and J by 3 bases, with 5 bases between them. The germline gives CDR1 MDHEN, CDR2 SYDVKM. The CDR3 length is 12 residues. CDR3 sequence (DNA): TGTGCCAGCAGTCCTCCCAATCAGCCCCAGCATTTT. This sequence encodes CASSPPNQPQHF.

The V call is TRBV18, the J call TRBJ2-4, with 11 positions matching TRBD2. Trimming at V came to 2 bases and at J to 6 bases, leaving 9 bases not matched to a gene. The CDR3 totals 17 residues. Germline CDR1 reads KGHSH; CDR2 reads LQKENI. CDR3 protein: CASSPTSGSGTRNIQYF. The CDR3 DNA reads as TGTGCCAGCTCACCAACTAGCGGGAGTGGGACCCGAAACATTCAGTACTTC.